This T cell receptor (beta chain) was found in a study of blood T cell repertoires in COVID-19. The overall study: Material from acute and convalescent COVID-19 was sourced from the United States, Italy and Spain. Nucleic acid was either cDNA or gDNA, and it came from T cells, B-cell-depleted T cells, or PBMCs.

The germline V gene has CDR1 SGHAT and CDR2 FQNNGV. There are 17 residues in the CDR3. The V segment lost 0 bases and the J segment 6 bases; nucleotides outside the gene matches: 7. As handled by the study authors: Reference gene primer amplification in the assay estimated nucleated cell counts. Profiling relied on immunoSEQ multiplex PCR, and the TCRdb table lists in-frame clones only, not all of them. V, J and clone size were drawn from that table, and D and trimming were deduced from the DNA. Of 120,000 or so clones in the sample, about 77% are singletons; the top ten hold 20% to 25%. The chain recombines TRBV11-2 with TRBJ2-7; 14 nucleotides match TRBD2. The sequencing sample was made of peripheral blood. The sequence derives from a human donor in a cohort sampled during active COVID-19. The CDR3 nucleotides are TGTGCCAGCAGCTTAGAACAGACGGGACTAGCGGGAGCCGAGCAGTACTTC. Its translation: CASSLEQTGLAGAEQYF.